This TCR beta chain was observed in a study of T cell changes during pregnancy in multiple sclerosis. Clones were read by immunoSEQ multiplex PCR, and TCRdb kept only the in-frame ones, dropping some. The repertoire holds about 49,000 clones, with more than 85% as singletons. The germline CDR1 and CDR2 sequences are LNHDA and SQIVND (reference sequence). The V end lost 8 bases, the J end lost 3 bases, and 17 bases lay between the germline ends. This CDR3 comprises 14 residues. The sample in question was CD8+ T cells from peripheral blood mononuclear cells, obtained in the first trimester of pregnancy. The chain links TRBV19 to TRBJ2-7, with D possibly TRBD2 on 6 matching bases. This TCR was recovered from a female donor with multiple sclerosis, enrolled in a pregnancy study. The CDR3 nucleotides are TGTGCCAGTGGGGACGTGGGGAGGCACTACGAGCAGTACTTC. Its translation is CASGDVGRHYEQYF.